The 9 T cell receptor beta chains presented below share a single source sample, sequenced in a study of PD-1 blockade in classical Hodgkin lymphoma. Each patient relapsed following autologous stem cell transplantation, and prior brentuximab vedotin exposure differed. Some clones are missing from TCRdb's copy, which holds only in-frame ones; the method was immunoSEQ multiplex PCR. The sample gives about 42,000 clones, 70% to 80% of which show up once; approximately 3% is in the top ten. The source material was peripheral blood mononuclear cells (PBMCs), sampled at baseline. The source of these receptors is a human donor with classical Hodgkin lymphoma.

This chain links TRBV18 with TRBJ2-7; 7 positions match TRBD2. V was pared by 3 bases and J by 5 bases, with 10 bases of the junction left unmatched. Per the germline V gene, CDR1 is KGHSH and CDR2 is LQKENI. The CDR3 length is 15 residues. The CDR3 loop reads CASSPQPQRGNEQYF. The CDR3 nucleotides are TGTGCCAGCTCACCCCAACCCCAGCGGGGAAACGAGCAGTACTTC.

This clone has only one observation. The V and J genes are TRBV30 and TRBJ2-1, with a possible D match to TRBD2 (6 bases). The V gene lost 3 bases and the J gene lost 2 bases, with 14 bases spanning the gap. The CDR3 spans 15 residues. CDR1 is GTSNPN, CDR2 SVGIG, per germline (reference sequence). The CDR3 bases are TGTGCCTGGAGGCACCGGAGGGACCCCTACAATGAGCAGTTCTTC. Its translation is CAWRHRRDPYNEQFF. The full variable domain, its missing parts supplied by reference TRBV30 and TRBJ2-1, is SQTIHQWPATLVQPVGSPLSLECTVEGTSNPNLYWYRQAAGRGLQLLFYSVGIGQISSEVPQNLSASRPQDRQFILSSKKLLLSDSGFYLCAWRHRRDPYNEQFFGPGTRLTVL.

This clone appeared a single time. The genes are TRBV11-2 and TRBJ2-1; TRBD1 might be the D (5 bases). Trimming cost V 0 bases and J 4 bases, with 16 bases left between them. The length of the CDR3 is 17 residues. Germline assignment: CDR1 SGHAT and CDR2 FQNNGV. The CDR3 sequence: CASSLDRLQVGYNEQFF. CDR3 coding DNA: TGTGCCAGCAGCTTAGACCGGTTACAGGTTGGGTACAATGAGCAGTTCTTC.

The chain combines TRBV25-1 with TRBJ2-5, with 12 positions matching TRBD2. The J call may be faulty, since TRBJ2-7 better matches the DNA end. The CDR3 totals 14 residues. Germline assignment: CDR1 MGHDK and CDR2 SYGVNS. Here the CDR3 DNA reads TGTGCCAGCGCCCCTCGACTAGCGGGGGCCGAGCAGTACTTC. Its translation is CASAPRLAGAEQYF.

The table lists this clone with a count of one. The CDR3 protein is CASSRQGFETEAFF. CDR3 coding DNA: TGTGCCAGCAGTCGTCAGGGGTTTGAGACTGAAGCTTTCTTT. The rearrangement links TRBV2 to TRBJ1-1; possible D gene TRBD1, 6 bases. Trimming removed 5 bases from V and 5 bases from J, with 15 bases in between. This CDR3 is 14 amino acids long. Germline V lookup: CDR1 SNHLY, CDR2 FYNNEI.

This sequence joins TRBV20-1 and TRBJ2-1, with a possible D match to TRBD2 (5 bases). This CDR3 region has 11 residues. V lost 2 bases and J 9 bases, leaving 8 bases between the germline ends. Germline V gene sequence: CDR1 DFQATT, CDR2 SNEGSKA (reference sequence). DNA of the CDR3: TGCAGTGCTAGAATGAGGGCTGAGCAGTTCTTC. Protein sequence: CSARMRAEQFF.

V usage is TRBV5-6 and J usage is TRBJ1-2; D is unresolved. The CDR3 covers 15 residues. V shed 2 bases and J shed 5 bases, with 16 bases lying between them. The germline CDR1 and CDR2 sequences are SGHDT and YYEEEE. The CDR3 protein is CASSFFSDPVYGYTF. The CDR3 nucleotides are TGTGCCAGCAGCTTTTTTTCAGATCCAGTTTATGGCTACACCTTC. The full variable domain, its missing parts supplied by reference TRBV5-6 and TRBJ1-2, is DAGVTQSPTHLIKTRGQQVTLRCSPKSGHDTVSWYQQALGQGPQFIFQYYEEEERQRGNFPDRFSGHQFPNYSSELNVNALLLGDSALYLCASSFFSDPVYGYTFGSGTRLTVV.

The chain combines TRBV7-7 with TRBJ2-5, with 12 bases identical to TRBD2. The germline V gene has CDR1 SSHAT and CDR2 FNYEAQ (reference sequence). CDR3 length equals 16 residues. The CDR3 DNA reads TGTGCTAGCTCCTCAGGACTAGCGGGGACCCAAGAGACCCAGTACTTC. This sequence encodes CASSSGLAGTQETQYF.

The chain couples TRBV7-9 to TRBJ2-5, with a possible D match to TRBD1 (5 bases). Trimming stripped 5 bases from V and 5 bases from J, with 18 bases between. The CDR3 extends over 15 amino acids. CDR1 and CDR2 from the germline V gene are SEHNR and FQNEAQ (reference sequence). The CDR3 reads CASSPTRGAGETQYF. CDR3 bases: TGTGCCAGCAGCCCCACGCGTGGGGCCGGGGAGACCCAGTACTTC.